Following are 4 T cell receptor beta chains from one sample sequenced in a study of blood T cell repertoires in COVID-19. Some clones are missing from TCRdb's copy, which holds only in-frame ones; the method was immunoSEQ multiplex PCR. The top ten clones hold about 4.3% of a sample with roughly 67,000 clones, 85% to 90% of them seen once. Sequenced: peripheral blood. The receptors were sampled from a man over 45 with active COVID-19.

A note on this clone: Compared with germline, one end of the junction differs, possibly owing to a read error. This sequence joins TRBV9 and TRBJ2-7; D is unresolved. The CDR3 covers 14 residues. Germline V lookup: CDR1 SGDLS, CDR2 YYNGEE. CDR3: CASSQKTESSEQYF. CDR3 nucleotides: TGTGCCAGCAGCCAAAAGACGGAGTCCTCCGAGCAGTACTTC.

V is TRBV7-2 and J is TRBJ1-2; TRBD1 might be the D (6 bases). The ends were cut back, 3 bases at V and 6 bases at J, with 14 bases in the middle. The CDR3 is 14 amino acids. Germline assignment: CDR1 SGHTA and CDR2 FQGNSA. CDR3 sequence reads: CASSLIRAGDGYTF. The CDR3 DNA follows: TGTGCCAGCAGCTTGATTAGGGCAGGGGATGGCTACACCTTC. Filled out from reference TRBV7-2 and TRBJ1-2, the complete variable domain reads GAGVSQSPSNKVTEKGKDVELRCDPISGHTALYWYRQSLGQGLEFLIYFQGNSAPDKSGLPSDRFSAERTGGSVSTLTIQRTQQEDSAVYLCASSLIRAGDGYTFGSGTRLTVV.

The chain uses TRBV11-3 and TRBJ1-4; TRBD1 is a possible D gene (5 bases). CDR3 length: 14 residues. From germline, CDR1 is SGHNT and CDR2 YENEEA. Trimming removed 6 bases from V and 4 bases from J, with 12 bases in between. The CDR3: CASSAGRYNEKLFF. CDR3 coding DNA: TGTGCCAGCAGTGCAGGGCGATATAATGAAAAACTGTTTTTT. Looking up the rest from reference TRBV11-3 and TRBJ1-4 gives the full variable domain: EAGVVQSPRYKIIEKKQPVAFWCNPISGHNTLYWYLQNLGQGPELLIRYENEEAVDDSQLPKDRFSAERLKGVDSTLKIQPAELGDSAVYLCASSAGRYNEKLFFGSGTQLSVL.

The chain couples TRBV4-3 to TRBJ2-7, with 8 nucleotides matching TRBD1. Germline CDR1 is LGHNA and CDR2 is YSLEER. CDR3 length: 15 residues. Trimming at V came to 2 bases and at J to 9 bases, leaving 12 bases not matched to a gene. The CDR3 here is CASSQQLTGELMQYF. CDR3 coding DNA: TGCGCCAGCAGCCAACAATTGACAGGGGAACTGATGCAGTACTTC.